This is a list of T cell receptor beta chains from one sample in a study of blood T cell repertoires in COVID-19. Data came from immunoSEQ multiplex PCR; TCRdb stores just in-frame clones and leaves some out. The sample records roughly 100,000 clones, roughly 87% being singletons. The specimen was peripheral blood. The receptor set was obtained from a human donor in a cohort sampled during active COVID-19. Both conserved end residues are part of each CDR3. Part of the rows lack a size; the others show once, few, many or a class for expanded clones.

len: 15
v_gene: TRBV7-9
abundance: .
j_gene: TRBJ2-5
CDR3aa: CASSFPTRISETQYF

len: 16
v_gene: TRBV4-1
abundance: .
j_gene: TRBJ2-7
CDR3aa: CASSQEFSGIRDEQYF

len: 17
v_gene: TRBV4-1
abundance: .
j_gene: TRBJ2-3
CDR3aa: CASSQTSGGTSTDTQYF

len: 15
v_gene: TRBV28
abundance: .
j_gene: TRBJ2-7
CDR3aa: CASRRAGTSGYEQYF

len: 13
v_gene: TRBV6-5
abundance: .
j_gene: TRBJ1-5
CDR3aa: CASRDSFNQPQHF

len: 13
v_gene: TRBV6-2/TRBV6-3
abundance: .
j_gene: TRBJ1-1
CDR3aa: CASSLAGVPEAFF

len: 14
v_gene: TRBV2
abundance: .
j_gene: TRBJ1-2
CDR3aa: CASTRTSPLYGYTF

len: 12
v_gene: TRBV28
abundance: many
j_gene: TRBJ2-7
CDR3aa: CASSFSAYEQYF

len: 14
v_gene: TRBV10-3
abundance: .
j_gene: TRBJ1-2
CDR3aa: CAIQETGDLSGYTF

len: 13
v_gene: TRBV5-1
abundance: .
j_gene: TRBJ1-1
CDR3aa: CASSSQENTEAFF

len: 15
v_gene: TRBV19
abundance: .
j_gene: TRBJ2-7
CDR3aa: CASSPGLAGLEGQYF

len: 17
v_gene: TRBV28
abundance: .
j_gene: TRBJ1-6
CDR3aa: CASSISEGSSYNSPLHF

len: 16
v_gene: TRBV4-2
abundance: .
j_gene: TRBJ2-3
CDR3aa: CASSQGGLGGPDTQYF

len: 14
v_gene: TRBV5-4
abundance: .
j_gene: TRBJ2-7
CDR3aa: CASSQRGQGDEQYF

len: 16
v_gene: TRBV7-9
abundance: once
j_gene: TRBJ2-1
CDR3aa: CASSSLAVSSYNEQFF

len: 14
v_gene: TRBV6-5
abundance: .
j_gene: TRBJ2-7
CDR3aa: CASSYSVEAYEQYF

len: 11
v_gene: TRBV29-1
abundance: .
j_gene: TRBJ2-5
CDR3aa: CSHDSQETQYF

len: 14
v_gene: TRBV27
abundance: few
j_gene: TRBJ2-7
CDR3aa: CASQGLAGSYEQYF

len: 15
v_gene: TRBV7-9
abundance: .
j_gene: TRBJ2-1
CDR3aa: CASSILAGGYNEQFF

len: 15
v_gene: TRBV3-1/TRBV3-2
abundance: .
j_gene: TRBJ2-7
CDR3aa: CASSHNRDNPYKQYF

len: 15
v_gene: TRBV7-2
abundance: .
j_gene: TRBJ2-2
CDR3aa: CASSRTSVETGELFF

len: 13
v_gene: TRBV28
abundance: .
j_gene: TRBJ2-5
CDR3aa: CASRPGGQETQYF

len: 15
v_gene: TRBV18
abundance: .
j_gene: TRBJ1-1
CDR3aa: CASSYQGNRDTEAFF

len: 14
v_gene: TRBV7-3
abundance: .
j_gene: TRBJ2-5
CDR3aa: CASSLGGFQETQYF

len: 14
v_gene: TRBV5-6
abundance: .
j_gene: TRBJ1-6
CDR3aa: CASSLADRGSPLHF